These T cell receptor beta chains were read from a single sample in a study of T cell responses to AZD1222 COVID-19 vaccine. The table came from immunoSEQ multiplex PCR; TCRdb's copy has only in-frame clones and leaves some out. The top ten hold approximately 1.2% of the sample, which has 150,000 to 200,000 clones, 90% to 95% seen once. The source material was peripheral blood, sampled 28 days after the second AZD1222 dose. These receptors were obtained from an adult who received the AZD1222 COVID-19 vaccine. CDR3s include the opening cysteine and the closing phenylalanine or tryptophan. Each record gives: D gene, clone size, J gene, V gene, CDR3 DNA, CDR3 protein. D genes are given only for firm matches. The listing skips clone size in some rows; elsewhere it reads once, few, many or a size class.

d_gene: .
abundance: .
j_gene: TRBJ1-4
v_gene: TRBV6-6
CDR3nt: TGTGCCAGCAGTTACGGGCAGCTTGCAACTAATGAAAAACTGTTTTTT
CDR3aa: CASSYGQLATNEKLFF

d_gene: .
abundance: .
j_gene: TRBJ1-6
v_gene: TRBV4-1
CDR3nt: TGCGCCAGCAGCCAAGAGGGACCAACGGCCTTTAATTCACCCCTCCACTTT
CDR3aa: CASSQEGPTAFNSPLHF

d_gene: .
abundance: once
j_gene: TRBJ1-6
v_gene: TRBV2
CDR3nt: TGTGCCAGCAGTGTGGAGGACCTAATATCACCCCTCCACTTT
CDR3aa: CASSVEDLISPLHF

d_gene: .
abundance: .
j_gene: TRBJ1-1
v_gene: TRBV7-9
CDR3nt: TGTGCCAGCAGCTTAGCCCCCCTCGTCGAGGTGAAAGCTTTCTTT
CDR3aa: CASSLAPLVEVKAFF

d_gene: .
abundance: .
j_gene: TRBJ1-5
v_gene: TRBV30
CDR3nt: TGTGCCTGGAGTAGTAGTTTTGCGCAGCCCCAGCATTTT
CDR3aa: CAWSSSFAQPQHF

d_gene: .
abundance: few
j_gene: TRBJ2-7
v_gene: TRBV19
CDR3nt: TGTGCCAGTAGTACGACTAGCTGGGGGCTCTACGAGCAGTACTTC
CDR3aa: CASSTTSWGLYEQYF

d_gene: .
abundance: .
j_gene: TRBJ2-7
v_gene: TRBV5-5
CDR3nt: TGTGCCAGCAGCTTGGAAGCAGGAGTCTACTACGAGCAGTACTTC
CDR3aa: CASSLEAGVYYEQYF

d_gene: TRBD1
abundance: .
j_gene: TRBJ1-2
v_gene: TRBV10-2
CDR3nt: TGCGCCAGCAGCCCCGGGACAGGGGTCGGAGGCTACACCTTC
CDR3aa: CASSPGTGVGGYTF

d_gene: .
abundance: .
j_gene: TRBJ2-2
v_gene: TRBV5-6
CDR3nt: TGTGCCAGGCCCTTCGGGACTGAGAACACCGGGGAGCTGTTTTTT
CDR3aa: CARPFGTENTGELFF

d_gene: .
abundance: .
j_gene: TRBJ1-1
v_gene: TRBV3-1/TRBV3-2
CDR3nt: TGTGCCAGCAGCCCTCTCCCAGGGACTAACCTTCTAAACACTGAAGCTTTCTTT
CDR3aa: CASSPLPGTNLLNTEAFF

d_gene: TRBD2
abundance: .
j_gene: TRBJ2-3
v_gene: TRBV28
CDR3nt: TGTGCCAGCAGTCCCCTAGGGGAGGGGACAGATACGCAGTATTTT
CDR3aa: CASSPLGEGTDTQYF

d_gene: TRBD1
abundance: .
j_gene: TRBJ1-2
v_gene: TRBV18
CDR3nt: TGTGCCAGCTCCCCAATCGACAGGGCCAACCCTAACTATGGCTACACCTTC
CDR3aa: CASSPIDRANPNYGYTF

d_gene: TRBD1
abundance: .
j_gene: TRBJ1-5
v_gene: TRBV7-2
CDR3nt: TGTGCCAGCAGCTTAGCGGGGACAGGGGAGTTTGGACAGCCCCAGCATTTT
CDR3aa: CASSLAGTGEFGQPQHF

d_gene: .
abundance: .
j_gene: TRBJ1-5
v_gene: TRBV7-2
CDR3nt: TGTGCCAGCAGCTTAGAGCGCAATCAGCCCCAGCATTTT
CDR3aa: CASSLERNQPQHF

d_gene: TRBD1
abundance: .
j_gene: TRBJ2-7
v_gene: TRBV18
CDR3nt: TGTGCCAGCTCACCGTCGCAGACAGGGTCCTACTACGAGCAGTACTTC
CDR3aa: CASSPSQTGSYYEQYF

d_gene: .
abundance: .
j_gene: TRBJ1-1
v_gene: TRBV4-1
CDR3nt: TGCGCCAGCAGCCCGCTAGCTGGGATCGGCACTGAAGCTTTCTTT
CDR3aa: CASSPLAGIGTEAFF

d_gene: TRBD2
abundance: .
j_gene: TRBJ2-2
v_gene: TRBV19
CDR3nt: TGTGCCAGTAGTAACCTAGCGGGAGTACGACCCGGGGAGCTGTTTTTT
CDR3aa: CASSNLAGVRPGELFF

d_gene: .
abundance: .
j_gene: TRBJ2-7
v_gene: TRBV5-6
CDR3nt: TGTGCCAGCAGCCCCAAGGGGGTGGCCTACGAGCAGTACTTC
CDR3aa: CASSPKGVAYEQYF

d_gene: TRBD1
abundance: .
j_gene: TRBJ1-5
v_gene: TRBV6-5
CDR3nt: TGTGCCAGCAGTTGGCGGACAGGGACTCAGCCCCAGCATTTT
CDR3aa: CASSWRTGTQPQHF

d_gene: .
abundance: .
j_gene: TRBJ1-3
v_gene: TRBV2
CDR3nt: TGTGCCAGCATTAAGGACTCTGGAAACACCATATATTTT
CDR3aa: CASIKDSGNTIYF

d_gene: TRBD1
abundance: once
j_gene: TRBJ1-3
v_gene: TRBV7-9
CDR3nt: TGTGCCAGCAGGACAGGGGTCTCTGGAAACACCATATATTTT
CDR3aa: CASRTGVSGNTIYF

d_gene: TRBD1
abundance: .
j_gene: TRBJ1-2
v_gene: TRBV4-3
CDR3nt: TGCGCCAGCAGCCCCCACGGGACAGGCGTTAACTATGGCTACACCTTC
CDR3aa: CASSPHGTGVNYGYTF

d_gene: TRBD1
abundance: once
j_gene: TRBJ1-4
v_gene: TRBV30
CDR3nt: TGTGCCTGGAGTTTGGGGACAGGGGGTGAAAAACTGTTTTTT
CDR3aa: CAWSLGTGGEKLFF

d_gene: .
abundance: .
j_gene: TRBJ1-2
v_gene: TRBV28
CDR3nt: TGTGCCAGCAGTTTAGCAGCGGGCCAGACCAACTATGGCTACACCTTC
CDR3aa: CASSLAAGQTNYGYTF

d_gene: .
abundance: .
j_gene: TRBJ1-5
v_gene: TRBV4-1
CDR3nt: TGCGCCAGCAGCCAGATGACAGCGGGTCTCAATCAGCCCCAGCATTTT
CDR3aa: CASSQMTAGLNQPQHF

d_gene: .
abundance: .
j_gene: TRBJ2-3
v_gene: TRBV21-1
CDR3nt: TGTGCCAGCAGCAAAGCCCGAGGGGGGGACACCTACACGCAGTATTTT
CDR3aa: CASSKARGGDTYTQYF

d_gene: .
abundance: .
j_gene: TRBJ1-6
v_gene: TRBV7-2
CDR3nt: TGTGCCAGCAGCCCCTCGGGGGGCGCGAGGAATTCACCCCTCCACTTT
CDR3aa: CASSPSGGARNSPLHF

d_gene: TRBD1
abundance: once
j_gene: TRBJ1-1
v_gene: TRBV19
CDR3nt: TGTGCCTCCAAGGACAGGGAGAACACTGAAGCTTTCTTT
CDR3aa: CASKDRENTEAFF

d_gene: TRBD2
abundance: .
j_gene: TRBJ2-2
v_gene: TRBV5-6
CDR3nt: TGTGCCAGCACTGGACTAGCGGGAGCTGGAACCGGGGAGCTGTTTTTT
CDR3aa: CASTGLAGAGTGELFF

d_gene: TRBD1
abundance: .
j_gene: TRBJ2-7
v_gene: TRBV6-5
CDR3nt: TGTGCCAGCAGTTCGGACAGGTCCTACGAGCAGTACTTC
CDR3aa: CASSSDRSYEQYF

d_gene: .
abundance: .
j_gene: TRBJ2-1
v_gene: TRBV28
CDR3nt: TGTGCCAGCAGTTTGGGGGGTGAGCAGTTCTTC
CDR3aa: CASSLGGEQFF

d_gene: TRBD1
abundance: .
j_gene: TRBJ1-3
v_gene: TRBV7-2
CDR3nt: TGTGCCAGCAGCTTAGCGGGCAGGGGGACTGGAAACACCATATATTTT
CDR3aa: CASSLAGRGTGNTIYF

d_gene: TRBD1
abundance: .
j_gene: TRBJ2-3
v_gene: TRBV24-1
CDR3nt: TGTGCCACCAGTGATTCTAGCGACAGGGGGCCACCAGATACGCAGTATTTT
CDR3aa: CATSDSSDRGPPDTQYF

d_gene: TRBD2
abundance: .
j_gene: TRBJ2-1
v_gene: TRBV4-3
CDR3nt: TGCGCCAGCAGCCACCTAGCGGGAAGCTCCTACAATGAGCAGTTCTTC
CDR3aa: CASSHLAGSSYNEQFF

d_gene: .
abundance: .
j_gene: TRBJ1-6
v_gene: TRBV3-1/TRBV3-2
CDR3nt: TGTGCCAGCAGCCCGCGGACAGAGATTTATAATTCACCCCTCCACTTT
CDR3aa: CASSPRTEIYNSPLHF

d_gene: .
abundance: .
j_gene: TRBJ2-2
v_gene: TRBV7-2
CDR3nt: TGTGCCAGCAGCTTAGACCTTAGTGGGTCCCCTGACACCGGGGAGCTGTTTTTT
CDR3aa: CASSLDLSGSPDTGELFF

d_gene: .
abundance: .
j_gene: TRBJ2-7
v_gene: TRBV5-1
CDR3nt: TGCGCCAGCAGCTTGGGGGGAGCCTCTACCTACGAGCAGTACTTC
CDR3aa: CASSLGGASTYEQYF

d_gene: TRBD2
abundance: .
j_gene: TRBJ2-7
v_gene: TRBV28
CDR3nt: TGTGCCAGCAGTACTCTAGCGGGAGTCGGGCAGTACTTC
CDR3aa: CASSTLAGVGQYF

d_gene: .
abundance: .
j_gene: TRBJ1-1
v_gene: TRBV28
CDR3nt: TGTGCCAGCAGCGACCCCGAGAAAGGTGGGAACACTGAAGCTTTCTTT
CDR3aa: CASSDPEKGGNTEAFF

d_gene: .
abundance: .
j_gene: TRBJ1-5
v_gene: TRBV28
CDR3nt: TGTGCCAGCAGTTTTTATCTGACCACAAACAATCAGCCCCAGCATTTT
CDR3aa: CASSFYLTTNNQPQHF

d_gene: .
abundance: .
j_gene: TRBJ2-7
v_gene: TRBV7-9
CDR3nt: TGTGCCAGCAGCTCATTTACAGGGTACGAGCAGTACTTC
CDR3aa: CASSSFTGYEQYF

d_gene: .
abundance: .
j_gene: TRBJ1-5
v_gene: TRBV9
CDR3nt: TGTGCCAGCAGCGTAGGGGGGGGCAGTCAGCCCCAGCATTTT
CDR3aa: CASSVGGGSQPQHF

d_gene: TRBD1
abundance: .
j_gene: TRBJ1-1
v_gene: TRBV29-1
CDR3nt: TGCAGCGTTGTAGGCAGACAGGGAAGGGCGAACACTGAAGCTTTCTTT
CDR3aa: CSVVGRQGRANTEAFF

d_gene: TRBD2
abundance: once
j_gene: TRBJ2-5
v_gene: TRBV11-2
CDR3nt: TGTGCCAGCACTCCCGAACTAGCGGGGGGAGGGACCCAGTACTTC
CDR3aa: CASTPELAGGGTQYF

d_gene: .
abundance: .
j_gene: TRBJ1-2
v_gene: TRBV5-1
CDR3nt: TGCGCCAGCAGCCCACGGGAGCGGGGTAACTATGGCTACACCTTC
CDR3aa: CASSPRERGNYGYTF

d_gene: TRBD2
abundance: .
j_gene: TRBJ2-1
v_gene: TRBV2
CDR3nt: TGTGCCAGCAGTTCAAGCGGGGGAGAGCAGTTCTTC
CDR3aa: CASSSSGGEQFF

d_gene: .
abundance: .
j_gene: TRBJ1-1
v_gene: TRBV7-2
CDR3nt: TGTGCCAGCAGCGATAAGACAACCCGTAGGGGGGCTTTCTTT
CDR3aa: CASSDKTTRRGAFF

d_gene: .
abundance: .
j_gene: TRBJ2-7
v_gene: TRBV5-4
CDR3nt: TGTGCCAGCAGCCCGGGGTCCTACGAGCAGTACTTC
CDR3aa: CASSPGSYEQYF